Reported below is one T cell receptor beta chain. The antigen is unknown. Treatment given: approximately nine-day PBMC culture with coronavirus spike peptide pools or control peptides (ViraFEST assay). The data were obtained in a study of vaccination and CD4 T cells after COVID-19. Study-wide background: Four females and six males made up the convalescents, two of whom were Hispanic.

Sequence data for DNA of cultured CD4+ T cells were generated by the Oncomine TCR Beta short-read assay. Via MiXCR, TCRdb re-called the PCR reads, giving one row per CDR3 protein. The table shows 6,500 to 8,500 distinct CDR3 sequences, with just under 75% occurring only once. The TCR originated in a human donor who had recovered from COVID-19. The sample was CD4+ T cells from blood, cultured in vitro.

In nucleotides, the CDR3 is TGTGCCAGCAGCTTAAGGGGAGGGACCGGGGAGCTGTTTTTT. Encoded protein: CASSLRGGTGELFF. The chain couples TRBV7-2 to TRBJ2-2; 7 nucleotides agree with TRBD2. The CDR3 spans 14 residues. Germline assignment: CDR1 SGHTA and CDR2 FQGNSA. J gave up 5 bases and V 2 bases, and 2 bases lay outside the gene matches. Filled out from reference TRBV7-2 and TRBJ2-2, the complete variable domain reads GAGVSQSPSNKVTEKGKDVELRCDPISGHTALYWYRQSLGQGLEFLIYFQGNSAPDKSGLPSDRFSAERTGGSVSTLTIQRTQQEDSAVYLCASSLRGGTGELFFGEGSRLTVL.